The 32 T cell receptor beta chains presented below share a single source sample, sequenced in a study of shared clonotypes between healthy human individuals. CD45RO-negative, CCR7-positively selected cells formed the naive CD8 fraction, excluding terminally differentiated effector memory CD45RA+ cells. Clones were read by immunoSEQ multiplex PCR, and TCRdb kept only the in-frame ones, dropping some. The sample comprises millions of clones, 85% to 95% of which are singletons, and under 2% rests with the top ten. Sequencing was performed on naive CD8+ T cells from PBMCs. Every receptor here comes from a man aged 18 to 30 in good health. Some clones in this sample may be carry-over from other donors' samples.

This clone was counted once. V gene TRBV27 combines with J gene TRBJ2-7; TRBD1 agrees at 11 bases. V trimming: 1 base; J trimming: 6 bases; junction bases outside the gene matches: 5. The germline V gene encodes CDR1 MNHEY and CDR2 SMNVEV (reference sequence). The CDR3 is 15 residues long. For the CDR3, the DNA is TGTGCCAGCAGTTTATACGGGACAGGGGGGTCCGAGCAGTACTTC. This translates into CASSLYGTGGSEQYF.

V is TRBV30 and J is TRBJ2-7, with D possibly called TRBD1 or TRBD2 (5 bases each). This CDR3 is built from 15 residues. Trimming cost V 2 bases and J 2 bases, with 16 bases left between them. Germline loops: CDR1 GTSNPN, CDR2 SVGIG (reference sequence). Written as DNA, the CDR3 is TGTGCCTGGAGTTGGGACGGGGCTTTCCCCTACGAGCAGTACTTC. Translated: CAWSWDGAFPYEQYF.

V usage is TRBV2 and J usage is TRBJ2-7, with 7 bases matching TRBD1. Losses at the gene ends were 11 bases for V and 4 bases for J; bases not matched to a gene: 17. The CDR3 is 15 residues long. Germline CDR1 is SNHLY and CDR2 is FYNNEI. The CDR3 nucleotides are TGTGCCGCCCCCAAGTTCGGACAGGCACCTTACGAGCAGTACTTC. Translated, it gives CAAPKFGQAPYEQYF. Drawing the rest from reference TRBV2 and TRBJ2-7, the complete variable domain is EPEVTQTPSHQVTQMGQEVILRCVPISNHLYFYWYRQILGQKVEFLVSFYNNEISEKSEIFDDQFSVERPDGSNFTLKIRSTKLEDSAMYFCAAPKFGQAPYEQYFGPGTRLTVT.

The chain employs TRBV28 and TRBJ2-5, with D perhaps TRBD1 or TRBD2 (5 bases each). CDR1 and CDR2 (germline): MDHEN, SYDVKM. CDR3 size: 14 residues. V dropped 6 bases and J dropped 1 base, with 12 bases sitting between them. The CDR3 here is CASSQQEAQETQYF. The CDR3 nucleotides are TGTGCCAGCAGCCAACAGGAGGCCCAAGAGACCCAGTACTTC.

The rearrangement joins TRBV5-8 to TRBJ2-7; D is unclear. Germline V gives CDR1 SGHTS, CDR2 YDEGEE. Trimming removed 2 bases at V and 2 bases at J, with 11 bases between. The CDR3 has 14 amino acids. DNA of the CDR3: TGTGCCAGCAGCTTTAGAGGCAACCCCTACGAGCAGTACTTC. This translates into CASSFRGNPYEQYF.

The genes are TRBV6-5 and TRBJ2-2, with D hard to call. Germline CDR1 and CDR2: MNHEY and SVGAGI. The V gene lost 6 bases and the J gene lost 4 bases, with 12 bases spanning the gap. This CDR3 has 14 residues. The CDR3 DNA sequence: TGTGCCAGCAGGCCTCTCTCAATCACCGGGGAGCTGTTTTTT. This gives the protein CASRPLSITGELFF.

On this clone: Other DNA sequences in this sample translate to the same CDR3. In DNA, the CDR3 is TGTGCCAGCAGCCCAGGACTAGCGGCCTACGAGCAGTACTTC. Protein: CASSPGLAAYEQYF. The chain combines TRBV6-5 with TRBJ2-7; TRBD2 matches 10 bases. In germline, CDR1 is MNHEY, CDR2 SVGAGI. This CDR3 contains 14 residues. The ends lost 6 bases at V and 2 bases at J; junction bases unmatched: 4.

CDR3 protein: CASSYDSQVGDTQYF. DNA for the CDR3: TGTGCCAGCAGTTACGACTCACAAGTAGGAGATACGCAGTATTTT. The V call is TRBV6-5, the J call TRBJ2-3; D gene uncertain. CDR3 size: 15 residues. The V end was cut by 2 bases, the J end by 5 bases, with 14 bases between. Germline V CDR1 and CDR2: MNHEY, SVGAGI.

The chain links TRBV7-9 to TRBJ1-1, with D hard to call. CDR3 size: 14 residues. CDR1 and CDR2 (germline): SEHNR, FQNEAQ (reference sequence). V was pared by 5 bases and J by 0 bases, with 10 bases between. This CDR3 is CASSTFGLNTEAFF. CDR3 sequence (DNA): TGTGCCAGCAGCACCTTCGGGCTGAACACTGAAGCTTTCTTT.

The chain has TRBV15 and TRBJ2-7, with D possibly being TRBD1 (6 bases). The CDR3 has 15 amino acids. Germline CDR1 LNHNV, CDR2 YYDKDF (reference sequence). V was pared by 0 bases and J by 3 bases, with 12 bases between. As DNA, the CDR3 is TGTGCCACCAGCAGAGAAGGATCAGGGGACTACGAGCAGTACTTC. Amino acids: CATSREGSGDYEQYF.

This clone was picked up one time. The CDR3 DNA reads as TGTGCCAGCAGCTTAGATCCCTTACGGGGTTCGAACACTGAAGCTTTCTTT. Translating it yields CASSLDPLRGSNTEAFF. The chain recombines TRBV7-9 with TRBJ1-1; no clear D. V shed 1 base and J shed 1 base, with 16 bases lying between them. The CDR3 runs to 17 residues. Germline CDR1 and CDR2: SEHNR and FQNEAQ (reference sequence). The full variable domain, completed using reference TRBV7-9 and TRBJ1-1, is DTGVSQNPRHKITKRGQNVTFRCDPISEHNRLYWYRQTLGQGPEFLTYFQNEAQLEKSRLLSDRFSAERPKGSFSTLEIQRTEQGDSAMYLCASSLDPLRGSNTEAFFGQGTRLTVV.

The genes are TRBV7-2 and TRBJ1-3; 10 bases are a match to TRBD1. With V trimmed by 6 bases and J by 6 bases, 20 bases remained unmatched. CDR1 is SGHTA and CDR2 is FQGNSA in the germline V gene. The CDR3 contains 19 residues. The DNA of the CDR3 is TGTGCCAGCAGACCGATCCCGGGACAGGGGACTCTCACCGAAAACACCATATATTTT. Translating it yields CASRPIPGQGTLTENTIYF.

This clone was detected only once. V and J are TRBV9 and TRBJ2-3, with D possibly matching TRBD2 (6 bases). The CDR3 runs 15 residues. Between the trimmed V and J ends, which lost 1 base and 3 bases, there was a span of 12 bases. The germline CDR1 and CDR2 sequences are SGDLS and YYNGEE. This chain's CDR3 is CASSVTGGKTDTQYF. In DNA form, the CDR3 reads TGTGCCAGCAGCGTAACCGGCGGGAAGACAGATACGCAGTATTTT.

The rearrangement uses TRBV21-1 and TRBJ2-4; the D segment call TRBD2 is taken from the table without a DNA check. TRBV21-1 is listed as a pseudogene. The CDR3 has 16 residues. CDR3 region: CASSLGRGATKNIQYF. For the CDR3, the DNA is TGTGCCAGCTCCCTGGGGAGGGGAGCGACCAAAAACATTCAGTACTTC.

The rearrangement joins TRBV9 to TRBJ2-1, with TRBD1 matching 9 bases. The length of the CDR3 is 13 residues. Trimming at V came to 7 bases and at J to 4 bases, leaving 3 bases not matched to a gene. The germline V gene has CDR1 SGDLS and CDR2 YYNGEE. The CDR3 DNA follows: TGTGCCAGCCGGGGACAGGGTTACAATGAGCAGTTCTTC. Translation: CASRGQGYNEQFF.

J is TRBJ2-5 and V is TRBV28; tentatively, D is TRBD1 or TRBD2 (5 bases each). CDR1 and CDR2 (germline): MDHEN, SYDVKM. CDR3 size: 14 residues. The V gene lost 6 bases and the J gene lost 1 base, with 12 bases spanning the gap. CDR3 residues: CASRRRDVQETQYF. The CDR3 DNA sequence: TGTGCCAGCAGGCGCCGGGACGTCCAAGAGACCCAGTACTTC.

The chain employs TRBV27 and TRBJ1-5; tentative D call: TRBD1 (6 bases). Germline loops: CDR1 MNHEY, CDR2 SMNVEV (reference sequence). CDR3 length: 15 residues. V gave up 6 bases and J gave up 6 bases, with 18 bases separating them. Written as DNA, the CDR3 is TGTGCCAGCAGGCCGGCAACAGGGTCGGGTCAGCCCCAGCATTTT. Amino acid sequence: CASRPATGSGQPQHF.

The chain has TRBV5-6 and TRBJ2-7; 9 bases align to TRBD1. The V gene end was trimmed by 2 bases and the J gene end by 5 bases; junction bases not matched to a gene: 5. This CDR3 region has 14 residues. Looked up from germline, CDR1 is SGHDT and CDR2 is YYEEEE. CDR3 loop: CASSFGTGFHEQYF. The CDR3, as DNA: TGTGCCAGCAGCTTTGGGACAGGGTTCCACGAGCAGTACTTC. The full variable domain, its missing parts supplied by reference TRBV5-6 and TRBJ2-7, is DAGVTQSPTHLIKTRGQQVTLRCSPKSGHDTVSWYQQALGQGPQFIFQYYEEEERQRGNFPDRFSGHQFPNYSSELNVNALLLGDSALYLCASSFGTGFHEQYFGPGTRLTVT.

Remarks on this clone: This sample also contains other DNA sequences that code for the same CDR3. The chain couples TRBV19 to TRBJ2-7; D gene uncertain. Trimming stripped 1 base from V and 3 bases from J, with 7 bases between. Germline values: CDR1 LNHDA, CDR2 SQIVND (reference sequence). CDR3 length: 13 residues. The CDR3 DNA sequence: TGTGCCAGTAGTATAGGAGCACTCTACGAGCAGTACTTC. Amino acid sequence: CASSIGALYEQYF.

V usage is TRBV5-1 and J usage is TRBJ2-3; D is undetermined. The CDR3 consists of 17 residues. V was pared by 0 bases and J by 5 bases, with 19 bases between. Germline V lookup: CDR1 SGHRS, CDR2 YFSETQ. In DNA, the CDR3 is TGCGCCAGCAGCTTGGATCTATCGGGTACTCTCCTAGATACGCAGTATTTT. This sequence encodes CASSLDLSGTLLDTQYF.

The CDR3 region is CASSLGPLVDEQFF. CDR3 in DNA: TGTGCCAGCAGCTTAGGCCCACTAGTTGATGAGCAGTTCTTC. The rearrangement joins TRBV7-9 to TRBJ2-1; possibly TRBD2 for D (5 bases). This CDR3 contains 14 residues. Trimming pared 1 base from V and 8 bases from J, leaving 12 bases between. CDR1 SEHNR and CDR2 FQNEAQ come from the germline V gene (reference sequence).

This clone was detected a few times. Other nucleotide sequences from this sample produce the same CDR3. The chain combines TRBV19 with TRBJ1-1, with 7 positions matching TRBD1. CDR1 is LNHDA and CDR2 is SQIVND in the germline V gene (reference sequence). The CDR3 contains 13 residues. With 3 bases clipped from V and 3 bases from J, the junction kept 1 base outside the gene matches. The CDR3 region has the DNA TGTGCCAGTAGTATCACAGGGGACACTGAAGCTTTCTTT. Translating gives CASSITGDTEAFF.

V and J are TRBV11-2 and TRBJ2-7, with 9 bases lining up with TRBD2. The length of the CDR3 is 15 residues. From germline, CDR1 is SGHAT and CDR2 FQNNGV. With 1 base clipped from V and 3 bases from J, the junction kept 4 bases outside the gene matches. CDR3 sequence: CASSLGKLAGYEQYF. In nucleotides, the CDR3 is TGTGCCAGCAGCTTAGGCAAACTAGCGGGCTACGAGCAGTACTTC.

A single count supports this clone. This chain joins TRBV27 and TRBJ2-5, with TRBD2 identical over 7 bases. This CDR3 has 14 amino acids. J was trimmed by 5 bases and V by 6 bases; bases with no gene match: 9. Germline loops: CDR1 MNHEY, CDR2 SMNVEV (reference sequence). CDR3 sequence (DNA): TGTGCCAGCAGGGTTAGCGGGTCGACTGAGACCCAGTACTTC. This gives the protein CASRVSGSTETQYF.

The gene calls are TRBV7-9 and TRBJ1-3; 8 bases match TRBD1. Germline lookup yields CDR1 SEHNR and CDR2 FQNEAQ (reference sequence). J lost 0 bases, V lost 5 bases, and 15 bases had no gene match. The CDR3 runs to 19 residues. CDR3 in amino acids: CASSITGTGLSRSGNTIYF. CDR3 bases: TGTGCCAGCAGCATTACCGGGACAGGACTATCCCGCTCTGGAAACACCATATATTTT.

The chain combines TRBV7-9 with TRBJ2-6; a possible D gene is TRBD2 (5 bases). CDR3 length: 17 residues. V lost 4 bases, J lost 0 bases, and 13 bases lay in between. Germline V CDR1 and CDR2: SEHNR, FQNEAQ (reference sequence). As DNA, the CDR3 is TGTGCCAGCAGCTCAGCTGGGAGTAGCTCTGGGGCCAACGTCCTGACTTTC. Translated, it gives CASSSAGSSSGANVLTF.

This clone occurred a few times. The chain recombines TRBV27 with TRBJ1-1; 8 bases are shared with TRBD1. Germline-derived CDR1 and CDR2 are MNHEY and SMNVEV (reference sequence). This CDR3 is 17 amino acids long. The V gene end was trimmed by 6 bases and the J gene end by 1 base; junction bases not matched to a gene: 13. CDR3 loop: CASRPTGTGQGNTEAFF. In nucleotides, the CDR3 is TGTGCCAGCAGACCTACCGGGACAGGTCAAGGGAACACTGAAGCTTTCTTT.

The rearrangement links TRBV9 to TRBJ1-2, with a weak D call TRBD1 (6 bases). CDR1 SGDLS and CDR2 YYNGEE come from the germline V gene. This CDR3 has 15 residues. Trimming removed 4 bases from V and 2 bases from J, with 15 bases in between. CDR3: CASSQTTGPNYGYTF. DNA for the CDR3: TGTGCCAGCAGCCAGACGACAGGCCCCAACTATGGCTACACCTTC.

The chain has TRBV7-8 and TRBJ1-5; D unclear. The CDR3 contains 15 residues. The germline gives CDR1 SGHVS, CDR2 FQNEAQ. V was cut by 4 bases and J by 2 bases, with 12 bases left in between. CDR3 protein: CASSSPGIGNQPQHF. The CDR3 DNA reads as TGTGCCAGCAGCTCGCCTGGGATAGGCAATCAGCCCCAGCATTTT.

The chain links TRBV13 to TRBJ1-3; TRBD1 is a possible D gene (5 bases). Germline lookup yields CDR1 PRHDT and CDR2 FYEKMQ (reference sequence). The V end lost 0 bases, the J end lost 4 bases, and 16 bases lay between the germline ends. This CDR3 is built from 17 residues. CDR3 protein: CASSLGLGQGKGNTIYF. The CDR3 DNA reads TGTGCCAGCAGCTTAGGTTTGGGGCAGGGAAAAGGAAACACCATATATTTT.

This rearrangement joins TRBV6-5 to TRBJ2-5; TRBD1 agrees at 9 bases. The CDR3 extends over 16 amino acids. Trimming took 4 bases from V and 2 from J; bases not matched to a gene: 8. Germline assignment: CDR1 MNHEY and CDR2 SVGAGI. The CDR3 sequence: CASSSPGTGRQETQYF. As DNA, the CDR3 is TGTGCCAGCAGTTCCCCCGGGACAGGGAGACAAGAGACCCAGTACTTC.

This chain joins TRBV5-5 and TRBJ1-3, with 9 positions matching TRBD1. V shed 3 bases, J shed 2 bases, and the junction held 3 bases outside the gene matches. Germline assignment: CDR1 SGHKS and CDR2 YYEKEE (reference sequence). The CDR3 runs 15 residues. CDR3 protein: CASSSYRGPGNTIYF. DNA of the CDR3: TGTGCCAGCAGCTCATACAGGGGGCCTGGAAACACCATATATTTT.